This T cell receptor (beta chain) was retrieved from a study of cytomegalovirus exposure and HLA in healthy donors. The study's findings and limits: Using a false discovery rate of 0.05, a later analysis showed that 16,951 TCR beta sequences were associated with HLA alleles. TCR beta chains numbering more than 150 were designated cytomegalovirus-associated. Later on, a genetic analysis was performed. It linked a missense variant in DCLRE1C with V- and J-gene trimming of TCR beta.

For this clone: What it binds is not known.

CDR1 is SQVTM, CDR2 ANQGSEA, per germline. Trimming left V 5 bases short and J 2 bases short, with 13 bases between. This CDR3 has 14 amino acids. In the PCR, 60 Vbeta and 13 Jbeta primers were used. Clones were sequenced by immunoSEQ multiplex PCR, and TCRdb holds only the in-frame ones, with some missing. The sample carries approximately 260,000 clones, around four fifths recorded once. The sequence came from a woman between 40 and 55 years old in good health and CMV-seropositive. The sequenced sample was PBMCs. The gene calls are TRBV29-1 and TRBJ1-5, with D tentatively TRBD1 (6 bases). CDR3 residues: CSVSTGFRNQPQHF. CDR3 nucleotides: TGCAGCGTTTCAACAGGGTTTCGCAATCAGCCCCAGCATTTT.